The rows below give T cell receptor beta chains drawn from one sample of a study of T cells in Graves' hyperthyroidism and ophthalmopathy. TCRdb passed the multiplex PCR reads through MiXCR, listing each CDR3 protein once. There are about 480,000 distinct CDR3 sequences in the sample; roughly an eighth occur only once, and less than 20% lies in the top ten. The sequenced sample was blood. These receptors all stem from a woman aged 18-29 years with Graves' hyperthyroidism. CDR3s include the opening cysteine and the closing phenylalanine or tryptophan. A D gene is named only where the DNA matches it firmly. The size of a clone is reported for some rows only, either as once, few or many, or as a class for expanded clones.

D gene: .
CDR3 length: 14
clone size: few
J gene: TRBJ1-2
V gene: TRBV3-1
CDR3 DNA: TGTGCCAGCAGCCAAGATGTCAGGGTGGGTGGCTACACCTTC
CDR3 protein: CASSQDVRVGGYTF

D gene: .
CDR3 length: 14
clone size: .
J gene: TRBJ2-3
V gene: TRBV5-1
CDR3 DNA: TGCGCCAGCAGCGGCCGGGACGACACAGATACGCAGTATTTT
CDR3 protein: CASSGRDDTDTQYF

D gene: .
CDR3 length: 14
clone size: many
J gene: TRBJ1-1
V gene: TRBV6-1
CDR3 DNA: TGTGCCAGCAGTGAATGGGGACAGAACACTGAAGCTTTCTTT
CDR3 protein: CASSEWGQNTEAFF

D gene: .
CDR3 length: 19
clone size: .
J gene: TRBJ2-3
V gene: TRBV12-5
CDR3 DNA: TGTGCTAGTGGTTTGTTTTTGTGGGTTCGGGGGGCGCTTACAGATACGCAGTATTTT
CDR3 protein: CASGLFLWVRGALTDTQYF

D gene: .
CDR3 length: 15
clone size: many
J gene: TRBJ1-1
V gene: TRBV7-2
CDR3 DNA: TGTGCCAGCATACCACCCAGGGGCGTACGGACTGAAGCTTTCTTT
CDR3 protein: CASIPPRGVRTEAFF

D gene: .
CDR3 length: 15
clone size: few
J gene: TRBJ2-2
V gene: TRBV9
CDR3 DNA: TGTGCCAGCAGCGTTGGTAGCTATGGGATCGGGGAGCTGTTTTTT
CDR3 protein: CASSVGSYGIGELFF

D gene: .
CDR3 length: 14
clone size: many
J gene: TRBJ1-4
V gene: TRBV5-1
CDR3 DNA: TGCGCCAGCAGCCCAGAAGCAACTAATGAAAAACTGTTTTTT
CDR3 protein: CASSPEATNEKLFF

D gene: .
CDR3 length: 12
clone size: many
J gene: TRBJ2-7
V gene: TRBV16
CDR3 DNA: TGTGCCAGCAGCCGACTCACCTACGAGCAGTACTTC
CDR3 protein: CASSRLTYEQYF

D gene: TRBD1
CDR3 length: 14
clone size: many
J gene: TRBJ2-3
V gene: TRBV20-1
CDR3 DNA: TGCAGTGCCCAGAGCAGGGGGCTGGAAGATACGCAGTATTTT
CDR3 protein: CSAQSRGLEDTQYF

D gene: .
CDR3 length: 16
clone size: many
J gene: TRBJ1-4
V gene: TRBV6-2/TRBV6-3
CDR3 DNA: TGTGCCAGCAGTCCTTCTCCCGGGAGCCGAGGAGAAAAACTGTTTTTT
CDR3 protein: CASSPSPGSRGEKLFF

D gene: .
CDR3 length: 15
clone size: .
J gene: TRBJ2-4
V gene: TRBV10-3
CDR3 DNA: TGTGCCATCAGTGAGTCGGAAGGAGCCAAAAACATTCAGTACTTC
CDR3 protein: CAISESEGAKNIQYF

D gene: .
CDR3 length: 12
clone size: .
J gene: TRBJ2-7
V gene: TRBV24-1
CDR3 DNA: TGTGCCACCAGTGGGGCCGAGAACGAGCAGTACTTC
CDR3 protein: CATSGAENEQYF

D gene: .
CDR3 length: 14
clone size: few
J gene: TRBJ1-2
V gene: TRBV10-2
CDR3 DNA: TGCGCCAGCAGTAACAGGAAAACCAGCTATGGCTACACCTTC
CDR3 protein: CASSNRKTSYGYTF

D gene: .
CDR3 length: 13
clone size: many
J gene: TRBJ1-1
V gene: TRBV27
CDR3 DNA: TGTGCCAGTCAGGGGTCCCAGAACACTGAAGCTTTCTTT
CDR3 protein: CASQGSQNTEAFF

D gene: TRBD1
CDR3 length: 12
clone size: few
J gene: TRBJ1-1
V gene: TRBV20-1
CDR3 DNA: TGCAGTGCTTCGGACAGGGACACTGAAGCTTTCTTT
CDR3 protein: CSASDRDTEAFF

D gene: .
CDR3 length: 15
clone size: many
J gene: TRBJ2-1
V gene: TRBV12-5
CDR3 DNA: TGTGCTAGTGGTAGCAGCAGGCAAGCGTACAATGAGCAGTTCTTC
CDR3 protein: CASGSSRQAYNEQFF

D gene: .
CDR3 length: 13
clone size: many
J gene: TRBJ1-1
V gene: TRBV19
CDR3 DNA: TGTGCCACATCGGGCCGATCGAACACTGAAGCTTTCTTT
CDR3 protein: CATSGRSNTEAFF

D gene: .
CDR3 length: 15
clone size: many
J gene: TRBJ1-2
V gene: TRBV3-1
CDR3 DNA: TGTGCCAGCAGCCCCGACAGACCACCGAACTATGGCTACACCTTC
CDR3 protein: CASSPDRPPNYGYTF

D gene: .
CDR3 length: 14
clone size: few
J gene: TRBJ1-1
V gene: TRBV7-9
CDR3 DNA: TGTGCCAGCAGCCCTTCCGGGATGGACACTGAAGCTTTCTTT
CDR3 protein: CASSPSGMDTEAFF

D gene: TRBD1
CDR3 length: 13
clone size: .
J gene: TRBJ1-1
V gene: TRBV25-1
CDR3 DNA: TGTGCCAGCAGTGCTACACAGGGGGCTGAAGCTTTCTTT
CDR3 protein: CASSATQGAEAFF

D gene: .
CDR3 length: 16
clone size: many
J gene: TRBJ2-2
V gene: TRBV19
CDR3 DNA: TGTGCCAGTAGTATAGCCGGGGCCCTCAACACCGGGGAGCTGTTTTTT
CDR3 protein: CASSIAGALNTGELFF

D gene: TRBD2
CDR3 length: 16
clone size: .
J gene: TRBJ2-1
V gene: TRBV5-5
CDR3 DNA: TGTGCCAGCAGCGCTCCCGGCACTAGCGGATACAATGAGCAGTTCTTC
CDR3 protein: CASSAPGTSGYNEQFF

D gene: TRBD2
CDR3 length: 19
clone size: .
J gene: TRBJ2-1
V gene: TRBV5-6
CDR3 DNA: TGTGCCAGCAGCTTGGAGGCTAGCGGGATACGGCGCTCCTACAATGAGCAGTTCTTC
CDR3 protein: CASSLEASGIRRSYNEQFF

D gene: .
CDR3 length: 13
clone size: .
J gene: TRBJ2-1
V gene: TRBV30
CDR3 DNA: TGTGCCTGGAGAGTTATCCCCGGGGATGAGCAGTTCTTC
CDR3 protein: CAWRVIPGDEQFF

D gene: .
CDR3 length: 13
clone size: few
J gene: TRBJ2-2
V gene: TRBV24-1
CDR3 DNA: TGTGCCACGAGTTGGGGGTACACCGGGGAGCTGTTTTTT
CDR3 protein: CATSWGYTGELFF

D gene: TRBD2
CDR3 length: 15
clone size: .
J gene: TRBJ2-1
V gene: TRBV20-1
CDR3 DNA: TGCAGTGCCAGGACTAGCGGGAGGAGTGGCAATGAGCAGTTCTTC
CDR3 protein: CSARTSGRSGNEQFF

D gene: .
CDR3 length: 15
clone size: few
J gene: TRBJ1-1
V gene: TRBV6-4
CDR3 DNA: TGTGCCAGCAGTGAAGGGAGGGAGGCGGACACTGAAGCTTTCTTT
CDR3 protein: CASSEGREADTEAFF

D gene: .
CDR3 length: 14
clone size: many
J gene: TRBJ2-3
V gene: TRBV2
CDR3 DNA: TGTGCCAGCAGAGGGAGTGGAATCACAGATACGCAGTATTTT
CDR3 protein: CASRGSGITDTQYF

D gene: TRBD1
CDR3 length: 16
clone size: many
J gene: TRBJ1-1
V gene: TRBV12-5
CDR3 DNA: TGTGCTAGTGGGAAGACCTCACAGGGGAGGAACACTGAAGCTTTCTTT
CDR3 protein: CASGKTSQGRNTEAFF

D gene: TRBD1
CDR3 length: 15
clone size: few
J gene: TRBJ1-5
V gene: TRBV20-1
CDR3 DNA: TGCAGTGCTAGAGATGGGGGACAGGGGCGACCGTCCCAGCATTTT
CDR3 protein: CSARDGGQGRPSQHF

D gene: .
CDR3 length: 13
clone size: few
J gene: TRBJ1-5
V gene: TRBV12-3/TRBV12-4
CDR3 DNA: TGTGCCAGCAGTTTCAGACAGAATCAGCCCCAGCATTTT
CDR3 protein: CASSFRQNQPQHF

D gene: .
CDR3 length: 14
clone size: many
J gene: TRBJ2-7
V gene: TRBV10-3
CDR3 DNA: TGTGCCATCAGCCGGGGCCCTAGCTCCTACGAGCAGTACTTC
CDR3 protein: CAISRGPSSYEQYF

D gene: TRBD2
CDR3 length: 15
clone size: .
J gene: TRBJ2-3
V gene: TRBV7-3
CDR3 DNA: TGTGCCAGCAGCTTCAGCGGGAGTAACACAGATACGCAGTATTTT
CDR3 protein: CASSFSGSNTDTQYF

D gene: .
CDR3 length: 14
clone size: few
J gene: TRBJ2-7
V gene: TRBV11-3
CDR3 DNA: TGTGCCAGCAGCCTCAGGGCCAGCTCCTACGAGCAGTACTTC
CDR3 protein: CASSLRASSYEQYF

D gene: .
CDR3 length: 12
clone size: many
J gene: TRBJ2-7
V gene: TRBV30
CDR3 DNA: TGTGCCTGGAGTATTAACTCCTACGAGCAGTACTTC
CDR3 protein: CAWSINSYEQYF

D gene: .
CDR3 length: 14
clone size: many
J gene: TRBJ1-1
V gene: TRBV18
CDR3 DNA: TGTGCCAGCTCACCACCGTGGGGGCGTTTAGAAGCTTTCTTT
CDR3 protein: CASSPPWGRLEAFF

D gene: .
CDR3 length: 14
clone size: .
J gene: TRBJ1-2
V gene: TRBV3-1
CDR3 DNA: TGTGTCAGCAGCCAAGATCAGGACACTTCTGGCTACACCTTC
CDR3 protein: CVSSQDQDTSGYTF

D gene: TRBD1
CDR3 length: 15
clone size: many
J gene: TRBJ1-2
V gene: TRBV19
CDR3 DNA: TGTGCCAGTAGTTTACGACAGGGGGCGCGGTATGGCTACACCTTC
CDR3 protein: CASSLRQGARYGYTF

D gene: .
CDR3 length: 12
clone size: .
J gene: TRBJ2-1
V gene: TRBV12-5
CDR3 DNA: TGTGCTAGTGGTCTTACTACCGATGAGCAGTTCTTC
CDR3 protein: CASGLTTDEQFF

D gene: TRBD2
CDR3 length: 14
clone size: many
J gene: TRBJ2-7
V gene: TRBV10-3
CDR3 DNA: TGTGCCATCAGGGGGGGGGAAGGGTCCTACGAGCAGTACTTC
CDR3 protein: CAIRGGEGSYEQYF

D gene: TRBD2
CDR3 length: 16
clone size: few
J gene: TRBJ2-1
V gene: TRBV5-1
CDR3 DNA: TGCGCCAGCAGCTTGATCCTTAGCGGGGGATACAATGAGCAGTTCTTC
CDR3 protein: CASSLILSGGYNEQFF

D gene: .
CDR3 length: 14
clone size: many
J gene: TRBJ1-2
V gene: TRBV12-3/TRBV12-4
CDR3 DNA: TGTGCCAGCAGGGTACAGGGTCGAGGCTATGGCTACACCTTC
CDR3 protein: CASRVQGRGYGYTF

D gene: .
CDR3 length: 15
clone size: many
J gene: TRBJ1-3
V gene: TRBV24-1
CDR3 DNA: TGTGCCACCAGTGAGGGAGTACTCTCTGGAAACACCATATATTTT
CDR3 protein: CATSEGVLSGNTIYF

D gene: TRBD1
CDR3 length: 16
clone size: many
J gene: TRBJ1-5
V gene: TRBV2
CDR3 DNA: TGTGCCAGCAGTGAACAGGAACAGGGGGCTTTTCAGCCCCAGCATTTT
CDR3 protein: CASSEQEQGAFQPQHF

D gene: TRBD2
CDR3 length: 16
clone size: .
J gene: TRBJ2-1
V gene: TRBV11-3
CDR3 DNA: TGTGCCAGCAGCTTAGATCTTGGACTAGCGTACAATGAGCAGTTCTTC
CDR3 protein: CASSLDLGLAYNEQFF

D gene: .
CDR3 length: 15
clone size: .
J gene: TRBJ2-2
V gene: TRBV6-5
CDR3 DNA: TGTGCCAGCAGTTACGGGGGGCTAACCCCCGGGGAGCTGTTTTTT
CDR3 protein: CASSYGGLTPGELFF

D gene: .
CDR3 length: 14
clone size: many
J gene: TRBJ2-1
V gene: TRBV6-1
CDR3 DNA: TGTGCCAGTCATACAGGGCGTTCCTACAATGAGCAGTTCTTC
CDR3 protein: CASHTGRSYNEQFF

D gene: TRBD2
CDR3 length: 16
clone size: once
J gene: TRBJ2-3
V gene: TRBV6-2/TRBV6-3
CDR3 DNA: TGTGCCAGCAGCAACGCTAGCGGGAGGGCCGCAGATACGCAGTATTTT
CDR3 protein: CASSNASGRAADTQYF

D gene: .
CDR3 length: 14
clone size: .
J gene: TRBJ2-1
V gene: TRBV24-1
CDR3 DNA: TGTGCCACCAGTGATCCCGGGCTGAACAATGAGCAGTTCTTC
CDR3 protein: CATSDPGLNNEQFF

D gene: .
CDR3 length: 13
clone size: many
J gene: TRBJ1-1
V gene: TRBV12-3/TRBV12-4
CDR3 DNA: TGTGCCAGCACCCATGACACGTTAGTCGGGGCTTTCTTT
CDR3 protein: CASTHDTLVGAFF

D gene: TRBD1
CDR3 length: 18
clone size: .
J gene: TRBJ2-1
V gene: TRBV4-1
CDR3 DNA: TGCGCCAGCAGCCAAGGATTCGTTCGGGACAGGGGGCGCGGTGAGCAGTTCTTC
CDR3 protein: CASSQGFVRDRGRGEQFF

D gene: TRBD1
CDR3 length: 17
clone size: many
J gene: TRBJ2-1
V gene: TRBV6-1
CDR3 DNA: TGTGCCAGCAGGAAGGATCTGCACGGACAGGGGAAGAATGAGCAGTTCTTC
CDR3 protein: CASRKDLHGQGKNEQFF

D gene: .
CDR3 length: 15
clone size: many
J gene: TRBJ2-3
V gene: TRBV7-8
CDR3 DNA: TGTGCCAGCAGCCCGCGACTAGGGAGTACAGATACGCAGTATTTT
CDR3 protein: CASSPRLGSTDTQYF

D gene: .
CDR3 length: 15
clone size: many
J gene: TRBJ1-1
V gene: TRBV19
CDR3 DNA: TGTGCCAGTAGTGCCCCCGGGACACCTAACACTGAAGCTTTCTTT
CDR3 protein: CASSAPGTPNTEAFF

D gene: TRBD2
CDR3 length: 14
clone size: .
J gene: TRBJ2-1
V gene: TRBV30
CDR3 DNA: TGTGCCTGGCATAGCGGGAGGGCTACAAATGAGCAGTTCTTC
CDR3 protein: CAWHSGRATNEQFF

D gene: .
CDR3 length: 15
clone size: many
J gene: TRBJ2-1
V gene: TRBV7-9
CDR3 DNA: TGTGCCAGCAGCCCGCCCGTAGGGGAGTACAATGAGCAGTTCTTC
CDR3 protein: CASSPPVGEYNEQFF

D gene: .
CDR3 length: 15
clone size: .
J gene: TRBJ2-7
V gene: TRBV11-3
CDR3 DNA: TGTGCCAGCAGCTCGGGGAGACACCTTGCCTACGAGCAGTACTTC
CDR3 protein: CASSSGRHLAYEQYF

D gene: .
CDR3 length: 15
clone size: few
J gene: TRBJ1-5
V gene: TRBV12-5
CDR3 DNA: TGTGCTAGTGGTTTGGGAGGGGGAGTCGATCAGCCCCAGCATTTT
CDR3 protein: CASGLGGGVDQPQHF

D gene: .
CDR3 length: 13
clone size: many
J gene: TRBJ1-1
V gene: TRBV29-1
CDR3 DNA: TGCAGCGTTGAACTACAGGTGAACACTGAAGCTTTCTTT
CDR3 protein: CSVELQVNTEAFF

D gene: .
CDR3 length: 14
clone size: .
J gene: TRBJ2-1
V gene: TRBV14
CDR3 DNA: TGTGCCAGCAGCCGGTACCGTACCGGCAATGAGCAGTTCTTC
CDR3 protein: CASSRYRTGNEQFF